This entry lists 2 T cell receptor beta chains sequenced from one sample in a study of PD-L1 blockade in urothelial cancer. Produced via immunoSEQ multiplex PCR; TCRdb's table is partial and in-frame only. The data contain approximately 18,000 clones, about 88% of them singletons. Time point reported: pretreatment peripheral blood. The input for sequencing was PBMCs, taken around atezolizumab (anti-PD-L1) treatment. All receptors derive from a man between 65 and 85 years old with urothelial cancer.

This chain connects TRBV13 to TRBJ1-2; 7 bases are a match to TRBD1. Per germline, CDR1 PRHDT and CDR2 FYEKMQ (reference sequence). V dropped 7 bases and J dropped 7; count of bases not matched to a gene: 12. The CDR3 totals 14 residues. In DNA, the CDR3 is TGTGCCAGCAAGAAAGGGGGCGCTTACTTTGGCTACACCTTC. It translates to CASKKGGAYFGYTF.

The V gene is TRBV19, the J gene TRBJ2-7; 7 bases align to TRBD2. CDR3 size: 14 residues. With 4 bases clipped from V and 2 bases from J, the junction kept 5 bases outside the gene matches. Germline loops: CDR1 LNHDA, CDR2 SQIVND (reference sequence). CDR3: CASSTIAGAYEQYF. CDR3 in DNA: TGTGCCAGTAGTACTATAGCGGGTGCCTACGAGCAGTACTTC.